This record looks at one T cell receptor beta chain sequence and its context. This record belongs to a study of radiotherapy plus CTLA-4 blockade in lung cancer. Sequenced by immunoSEQ multiplex PCR; TCRdb stores in-frame clones only, minus some. The sample contains some 90,000 clones, 86% of which appear only once. The germline gives CDR1 SGHTA, CDR2 FQGNSA. The V end lost 2 bases, the J end lost 3 bases, and 10 bases lay between the germline ends. This CDR3 is built from 14 residues. The specimen was peripheral blood, collected from a patient treated with radiotherapy plus ipilimumab. The V call is TRBV7-2, the J call TRBJ1-2, with D maybe TRBD1 (5 bases). This clonotype was obtained from a human donor with non-small cell lung cancer who had a partial response to radiotherapy plus ipilimumab. CDR3 loop: CASSLRQMDYGYTF. CDR3 DNA: TGTGCCAGCAGCTTAAGACAGATGGACTATGGCTACACCTTC. The whole variable domain, remainder taken from reference TRBV7-2 and TRBJ1-2, is GAGVSQSPSNKVTEKGKDVELRCDPISGHTALYWYRQSLGQGLEFLIYFQGNSAPDKSGLPSDRFSAERTGGSVSTLTIQRTQQEDSAVYLCASSLRQMDYGYTFGSGTRLTVV.